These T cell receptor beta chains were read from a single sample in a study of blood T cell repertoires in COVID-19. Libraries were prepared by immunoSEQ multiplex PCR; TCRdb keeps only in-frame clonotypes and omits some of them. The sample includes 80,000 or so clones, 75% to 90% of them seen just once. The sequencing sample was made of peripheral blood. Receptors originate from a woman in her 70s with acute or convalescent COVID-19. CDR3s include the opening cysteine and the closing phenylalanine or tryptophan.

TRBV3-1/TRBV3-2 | CASTISIGGGELFF
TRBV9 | CASSVGGSRGMTLHF
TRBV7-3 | CASSLMSGPTDTQYF
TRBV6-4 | CASSDSAGGGTDTQYF
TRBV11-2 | CASSPGLAVGWVDTQYF
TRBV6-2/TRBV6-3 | CASSPGLMFTEAFF
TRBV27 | CASSLLKYRGHEQFF
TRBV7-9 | CASSLQGNQPQHF
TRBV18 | CASSPGQGNSPLHF
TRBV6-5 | CASSYRVTGNYGYTF
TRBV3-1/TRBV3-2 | CASSQDRTGTGELFF
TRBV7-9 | CASSWTGRQEKLFF
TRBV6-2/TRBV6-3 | CASSYSGGAGGTQYF
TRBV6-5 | CASGYRGNQPQHF
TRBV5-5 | CASGQGSYNSPLHF
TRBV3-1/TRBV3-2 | CASSQQGAPFYGYTF
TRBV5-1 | CASSLGAQYFGGNTIYF
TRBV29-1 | CSVEQNPNTGELFF
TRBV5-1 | CASSTNPTVNYGYTF
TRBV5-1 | CASSLVAGVIYEQYF
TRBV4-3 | CASSPDRGNTGELFF
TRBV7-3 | CASSWGQANSGNTIYF
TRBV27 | CASSPVGTGNYEQYF
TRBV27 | CASSPYLFGTEAFF
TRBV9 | CASSVTATMTGQGNTIYF
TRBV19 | CATSQDQETQYF
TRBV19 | CATSQGYIQYF
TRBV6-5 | CASRSWGGKETQYF
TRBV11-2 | CATNSEGANYGYTF
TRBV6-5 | CASSPGRPYLYGYTF
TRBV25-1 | CASSEMGREGHTEAFF
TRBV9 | CASSVSQGAPTEAFF
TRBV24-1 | CATRGQGGTGELFF
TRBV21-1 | CASSSLRRPQSPRAKNIQYF
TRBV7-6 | CASSLVAWGESGNTIYF
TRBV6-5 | CASSNLAGRRDSPLHF
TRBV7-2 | CASSRGQGRTEAFF
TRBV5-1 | CASSSPRQHYNEQFF
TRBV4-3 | CASSHRDSFNYGYTF
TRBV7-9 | CASLDSPGDTEAFF
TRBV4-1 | CASSQARVDRNTGELFF
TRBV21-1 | CASSLRDRVRWEQYF
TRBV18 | CASSQFDSETQYF
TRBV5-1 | CASSSDSRSEAFF
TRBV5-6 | CASSARQGAVYGYTF
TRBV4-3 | CASSRGLAKNTEAFF
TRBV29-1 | CSVEETRERSYEQYF
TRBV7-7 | CASSEGSVGEQFF
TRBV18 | CASSGDRDGNTIYF
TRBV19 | CASFRDRGGWNTEAFF
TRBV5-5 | CASSLWGGENSEAFF